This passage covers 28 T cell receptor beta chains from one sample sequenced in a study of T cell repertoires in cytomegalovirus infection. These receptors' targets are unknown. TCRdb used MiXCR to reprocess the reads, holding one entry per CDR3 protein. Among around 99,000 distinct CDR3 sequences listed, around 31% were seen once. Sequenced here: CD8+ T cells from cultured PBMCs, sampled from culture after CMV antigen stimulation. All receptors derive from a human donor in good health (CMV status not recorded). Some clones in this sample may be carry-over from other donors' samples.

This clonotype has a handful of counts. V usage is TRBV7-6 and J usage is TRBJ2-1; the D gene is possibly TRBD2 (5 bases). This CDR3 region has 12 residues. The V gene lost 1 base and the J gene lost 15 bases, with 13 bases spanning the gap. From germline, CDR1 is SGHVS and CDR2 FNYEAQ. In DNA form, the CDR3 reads TGTGCCAGCAGCTTAGATCCGGGAAATCGGTTCTTC. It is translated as CASSLDPGNRFF.

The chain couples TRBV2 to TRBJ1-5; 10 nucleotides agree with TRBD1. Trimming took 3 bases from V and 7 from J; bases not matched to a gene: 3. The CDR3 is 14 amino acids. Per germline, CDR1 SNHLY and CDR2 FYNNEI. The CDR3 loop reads CASSEATGGQPQHF. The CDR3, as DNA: TGTGCCAGCAGTGAGGCGACAGGGGGCCAGCCCCAGCATTTT.

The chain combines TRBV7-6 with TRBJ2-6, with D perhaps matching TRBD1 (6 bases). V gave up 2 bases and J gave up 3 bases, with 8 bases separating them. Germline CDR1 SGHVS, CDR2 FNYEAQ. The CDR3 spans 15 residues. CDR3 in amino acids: CASSLPGDGANVLTF. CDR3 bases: TGTGCCAGCAGCTTACCAGGGGATGGGGCCAACGTCCTGACTTTC.

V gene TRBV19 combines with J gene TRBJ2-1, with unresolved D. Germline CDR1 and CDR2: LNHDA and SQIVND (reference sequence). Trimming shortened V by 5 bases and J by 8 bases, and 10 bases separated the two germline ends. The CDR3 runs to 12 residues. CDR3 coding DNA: TGTGCCAGTAGTTTCGGATCAGATGAGCAGTTCTTC. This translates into CASSFGSDEQFF.

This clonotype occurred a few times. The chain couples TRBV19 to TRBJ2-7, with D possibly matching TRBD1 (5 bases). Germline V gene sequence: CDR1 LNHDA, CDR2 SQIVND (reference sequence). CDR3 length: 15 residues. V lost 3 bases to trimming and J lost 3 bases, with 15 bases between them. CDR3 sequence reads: CASSMKAQGIYEQYF. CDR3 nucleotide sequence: TGTGCCAGTAGTATGAAGGCTCAGGGTATCTACGAGCAGTACTTC. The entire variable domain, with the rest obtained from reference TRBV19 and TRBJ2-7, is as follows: DGGITQSPKYLFRKEGQNVTLSCEQNLNHDAMYWYRQDPGQGLRLIYYSQIVNDFQKGDIAEGYSVSREKKESFPLTVTSAQKNPTAFYLCASSMKAQGIYEQYFGPGTRLTVT.

The chain's CDR3 is CASSPRQGRGNYGYTF. The CDR3, as DNA: TGTGCCAGCAGCCCGCGACAAGGAAGGGGCAACTATGGCTACACCTTC. The V call is TRBV14, the J call TRBJ1-2; D might be TRBD1 (5 bases). CDR3 length equals 16 residues. V was cut by 4 bases and J by 2 bases, with 17 bases left in between. Looked up from germline, CDR1 is SGHDN and CDR2 is FVKESK.

CDR3 sequence (DNA): TGTGCCAGCAGCGTGGGACAGGGGCCGAACACCGGGGAGCTGTTTTTT. It codes for CASSVGQGPNTGELFF. V is TRBV7-9 and J is TRBJ2-2; 10 bases line up with TRBD1. This CDR3 has 16 residues. The V segment lost 5 bases and the J segment 0 bases; nucleotides outside the gene matches: 3. Germline CDR1 is SEHNR and CDR2 is FQNEAQ (reference sequence).

CDR3 loop: CASSFPRGADRTQYF. Here the CDR3 DNA reads TGTGCCAGCAGTTTCCCACGGGGGGCCGACAGGACCCAGTACTTC. This sequence joins TRBV2 and TRBJ2-5; TRBD2 is a possible D gene (7 bases). Germline values: CDR1 SNHLY, CDR2 FYNNEI. The CDR3 covers 15 residues. The V gene lost 5 bases and the J gene lost 7 bases, with 20 bases spanning the gap.

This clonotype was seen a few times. The CDR3 spells CASSFMPGQGALNYGYTF. The CDR3 DNA is TGTGCCAGCAGCTTCATGCCGGGACAGGGGGCACTGAACTATGGCTACACCTTC. This chain links TRBV7-6 with TRBJ1-2; 12 nucleotides match TRBD1. Germline V gene sequence: CDR1 SGHVS, CDR2 FNYEAQ. The CDR3 length is 18 residues. V shed 3 bases and J 2 bases; nucleotides not matched to a gene: 10.

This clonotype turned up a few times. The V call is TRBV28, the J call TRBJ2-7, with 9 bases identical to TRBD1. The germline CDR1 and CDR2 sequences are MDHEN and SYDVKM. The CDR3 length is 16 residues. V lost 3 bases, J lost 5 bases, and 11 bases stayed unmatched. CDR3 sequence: CASSFPQTGGGNEQYF. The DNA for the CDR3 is TGTGCCAGCAGTTTTCCCCAGACAGGGGGTGGAAACGAGCAGTACTTC.

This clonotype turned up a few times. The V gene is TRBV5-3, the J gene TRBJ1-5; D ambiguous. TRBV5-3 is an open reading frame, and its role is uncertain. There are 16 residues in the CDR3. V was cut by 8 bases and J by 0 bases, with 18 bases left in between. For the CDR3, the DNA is TGTGCCAGCAGCACAGACGGTGCTTATAGCAATCAGCCCCAGCATTTT. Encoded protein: CASSTDGAYSNQPQHF.

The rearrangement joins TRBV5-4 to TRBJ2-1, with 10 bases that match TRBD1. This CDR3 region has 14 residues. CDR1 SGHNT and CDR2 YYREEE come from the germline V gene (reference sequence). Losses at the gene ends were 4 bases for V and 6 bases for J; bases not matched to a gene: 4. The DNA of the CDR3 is TGTGCCAGCAGCCGGGACAGGGGTTTCAATGAGCAGTTCTTC. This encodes CASSRDRGFNEQFF.

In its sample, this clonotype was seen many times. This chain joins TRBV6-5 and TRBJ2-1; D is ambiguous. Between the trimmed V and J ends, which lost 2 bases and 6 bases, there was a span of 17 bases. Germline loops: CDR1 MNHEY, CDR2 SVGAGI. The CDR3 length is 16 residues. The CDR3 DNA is TGTGCCAGCAGTTACGGTGCAGGCCTTAGAAGCAATGAGCAGTTCTTC. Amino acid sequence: CASSYGAGLRSNEQFF.

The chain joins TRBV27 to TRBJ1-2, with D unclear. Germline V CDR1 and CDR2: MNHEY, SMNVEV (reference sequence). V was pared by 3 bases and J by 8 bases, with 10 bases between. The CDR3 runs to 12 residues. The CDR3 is CASSFRGGGYTF. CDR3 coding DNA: TGTGCCAGCAGTTTCAGAGGAGGGGGCTACACCTTC.

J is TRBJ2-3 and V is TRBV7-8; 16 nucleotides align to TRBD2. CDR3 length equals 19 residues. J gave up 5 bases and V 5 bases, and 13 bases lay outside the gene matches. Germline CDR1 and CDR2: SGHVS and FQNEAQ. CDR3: CASSLGLAGGRRMGDTQYF. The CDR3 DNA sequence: TGTGCCAGCAGCCTGGGACTAGCGGGGGGGCGTAGGATGGGAGATACGCAGTATTTT.

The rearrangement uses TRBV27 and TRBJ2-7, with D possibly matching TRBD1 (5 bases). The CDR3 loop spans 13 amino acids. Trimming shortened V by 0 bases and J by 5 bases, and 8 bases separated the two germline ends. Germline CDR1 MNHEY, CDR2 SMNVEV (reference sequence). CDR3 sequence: CASSLSRENEQYF. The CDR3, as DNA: TGTGCCAGCAGTTTATCCAGGGAAAACGAGCAGTACTTC.

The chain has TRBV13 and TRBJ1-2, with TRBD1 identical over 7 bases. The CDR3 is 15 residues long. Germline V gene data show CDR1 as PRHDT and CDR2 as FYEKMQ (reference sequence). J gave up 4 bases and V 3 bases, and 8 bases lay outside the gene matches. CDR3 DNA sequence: TGTGCCAGCAGCTTGGGACAGCGAGTCTCCTATGGCTACACCTTC. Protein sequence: CASSLGQRVSYGYTF.

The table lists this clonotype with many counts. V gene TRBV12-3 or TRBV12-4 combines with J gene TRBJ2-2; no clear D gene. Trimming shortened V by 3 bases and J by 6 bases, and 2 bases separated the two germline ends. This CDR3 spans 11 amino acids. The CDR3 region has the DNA TGTGCCAGCAGTTTCGCCGGGGAGCTGTTTTTT. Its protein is CASSFAGELFF.

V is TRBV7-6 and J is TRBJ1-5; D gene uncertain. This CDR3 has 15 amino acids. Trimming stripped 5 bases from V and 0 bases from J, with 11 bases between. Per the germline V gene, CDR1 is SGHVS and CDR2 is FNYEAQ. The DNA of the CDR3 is TGTGCCAGCAGCGATTTCGCCGGTAGCAATCAGCCCCAGCATTTT. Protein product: CASSDFAGSNQPQHF.

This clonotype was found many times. The CDR3 sequence is CASSNQGAVNTIYF. The CDR3 DNA sequence: TGTGCCAGCAGTAACCAGGGGGCGGTTAACACCATATATTTT. The gene calls are TRBV12-3 or TRBV12-4 and TRBJ1-3, with 8 bases that match TRBD1. CDR3 size: 14 residues. J was trimmed by 7 bases and V by 5 bases; bases with no gene match: 7.

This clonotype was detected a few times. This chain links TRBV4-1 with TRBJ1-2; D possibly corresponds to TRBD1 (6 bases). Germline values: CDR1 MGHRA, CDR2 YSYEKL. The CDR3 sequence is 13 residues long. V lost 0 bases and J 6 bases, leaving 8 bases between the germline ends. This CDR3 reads CASSQDRGDGYTF. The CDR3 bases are TGCGCCAGCAGCCAAGACAGGGGCGATGGCTACACCTTC.

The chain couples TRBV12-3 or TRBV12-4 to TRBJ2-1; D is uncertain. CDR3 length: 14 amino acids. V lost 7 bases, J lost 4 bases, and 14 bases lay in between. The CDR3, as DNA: TGTGCCAGCACCCCTTGGGATCCGTACAATGAGCAGTTCTTC. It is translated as CASTPWDPYNEQFF.

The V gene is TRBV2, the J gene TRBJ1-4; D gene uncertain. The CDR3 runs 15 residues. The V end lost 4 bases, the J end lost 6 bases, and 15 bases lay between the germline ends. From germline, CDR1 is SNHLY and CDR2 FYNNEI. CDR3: CASSAQATWDEKLFF. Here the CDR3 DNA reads TGTGCCAGCAGTGCGCAGGCAACCTGGGATGAAAAACTGTTTTTT.

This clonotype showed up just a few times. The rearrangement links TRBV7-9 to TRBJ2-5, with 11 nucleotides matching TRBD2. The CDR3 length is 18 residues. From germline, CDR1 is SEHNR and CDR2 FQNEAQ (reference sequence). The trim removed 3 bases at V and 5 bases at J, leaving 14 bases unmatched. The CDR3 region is CASSFDGIGTSGRETQYF. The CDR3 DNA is TGTGCCAGCAGCTTTGACGGTATAGGGACTAGCGGTCGGGAGACCCAGTACTTC.

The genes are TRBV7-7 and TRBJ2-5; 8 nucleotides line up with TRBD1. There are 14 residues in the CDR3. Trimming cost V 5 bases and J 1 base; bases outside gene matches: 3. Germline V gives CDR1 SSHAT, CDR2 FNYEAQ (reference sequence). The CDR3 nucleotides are TGTGCCAGCAGCCCAGGGGGCTTCCAAGAGACCCAGTACTTC. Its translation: CASSPGGFQETQYF.

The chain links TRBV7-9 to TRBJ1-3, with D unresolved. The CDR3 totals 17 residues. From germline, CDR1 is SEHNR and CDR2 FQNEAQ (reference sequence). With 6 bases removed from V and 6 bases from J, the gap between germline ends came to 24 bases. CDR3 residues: CASRLTRFWSFENTIYF. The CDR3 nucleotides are TGTGCCAGCAGACTTACGAGGTTCTGGTCTTTCGAAAACACCATATATTTT. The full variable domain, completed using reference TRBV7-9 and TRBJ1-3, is DTGVSQNPRHKITKRGQNVTFRCDPISEHNRLYWYRQTLGQGPEFLTYFQNEAQLEKSRLLSDRFSAERPKGSFSTLEIQRTEQGDSAMYLCASRLTRFWSFENTIYFGEGSWLTVV.

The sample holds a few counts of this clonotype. DNA of the CDR3: TGTGCCTGGTCAGGTGCCTCTAACTATGGCTACACCTTC. It specifies CAWSGASNYGYTF. The rearrangement joins TRBV30 to TRBJ1-2; D not resolved. The germline CDR1 and CDR2 sequences are GTSNPN and SVGIG (reference sequence). V was trimmed by 5 bases and J by 0 bases, leaving 10 bases between them. CDR3 length: 13 residues.

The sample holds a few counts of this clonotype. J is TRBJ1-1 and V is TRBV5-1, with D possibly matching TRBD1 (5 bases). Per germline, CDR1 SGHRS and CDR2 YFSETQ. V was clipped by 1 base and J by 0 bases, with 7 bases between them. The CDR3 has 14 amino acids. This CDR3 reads CASSLIGVNTEAFF. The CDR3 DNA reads TGCGCCAGCAGCTTGATAGGGGTGAACACTGAAGCTTTCTTT.